This TCR beta chain was sequenced for a study of long-term antiretroviral therapy in people with HIV. Study conclusions and caveats: Samples were collected from 2004 to 2017 under possibly less effective ART regimens. Relative to control repertoires, HIV repertoires exhibited narrower CDR3 length ranges.

It was version v3.0 of the immunoSEQ assay that was run at survey level. TCRdb's copy holds only in-frame clones and misses some; the assay was immunoSEQ multiplex PCR. The top ten clones hold 23% of a sample with over 20,000 clones, over 80% of them seen once. CDR3 length: 13 amino acids. Trimming pared 4 bases from V and 2 bases from J, leaving 6 bases between. Germline V gene data show CDR1 as SGHAT and CDR2 as FQNNGV. Concerning this clone itself: Its antigen is unidentified.

This clonotype was obtained from a man aged 45 to 65 with HIV. The V gene is TRBV11-2, the J gene TRBJ1-5; D ambiguous. The sample in question was unsorted PBMCs, obtained 0.4 years after starting antiretroviral therapy. The CDR3 nucleotides are TGTGCCAGCAGCTCCCCCGGCAATCAGCCCCAGCATTTT. Its protein is CASSSPGNQPQHF. Full variable domain (outside the CDR3, taken from reference TRBV11-2 and TRBJ1-5): EAGVAQSPRYKIIEKRQSVAFWCNPISGHATLYWYQQILGQGPKLLIQFQNNGVVDDSQLPKDRFSAERLKGVDSTLKIQPAKLEDSAVYLCASSSPGNQPQHFGDGTRLSIL.